The rows below give T cell receptor beta chains drawn from one sample of a study of T-cell reconstitution after alpha-beta-depleted transplantation in children. TCRdb recomputed calls from the PCR reads with MiXCR, one row per CDR3 protein. The sample gives approximately 520,000 distinct CDR3 sequences, roughly 10% of which show up once; approximately 15% is in the top ten. Material: PBMCs, mostly from graft donor cells, obtained 180 days after TCRalphabeta/CD19-depleted stem cell transplant. The receptor set was obtained from a female patient between 2 and 15 years old who had a stem cell transplant for aplastic anemia, so the T cells may come from the graft donor. CDR3s leave out the opening cysteine and the closing phenylalanine or tryptophan. Fields, in order: clone size, J gene, V gene, CDR3 protein. Clone size is shown for a subset of rows, as once, few, many or a class of expanded clone.

size: many
J: TRBJ2-3
V: TRBV12-3/TRBV12-4
CDR3: ASSFGTLSDTQY

size: few
J: TRBJ2-2
V: TRBV29-1
CDR3: SAGTENTGELF

size: few
J: TRBJ1-2
V: TRBV18
CDR3: ASSPRDRHDGYT

size: few
J: TRBJ2-4
V: TRBV12-3/TRBV12-4
CDR3: ASSPRDSENIQY

size: few
J: TRBJ1-5
V: TRBV4-1
CDR3: ASSQELGRLNQPQH

size: .
J: TRBJ2-7
V: TRBV4-3
CDR3: ASSQAHGGAYEQY

size: few
J: TRBJ2-7
V: TRBV15
CDR3: ATSRDLGAGEQY

size: .
J: TRBJ2-7
V: TRBV7-9
CDR3: ASSFRVGDEQY

size: many
J: TRBJ2-7
V: TRBV12-3/TRBV12-4
CDR3: ASSPAGAYEQY

size: many
J: TRBJ2-5
V: TRBV20-1
CDR3: SARDVDRGPETQY

size: .
J: TRBJ2-3
V: TRBV5-6
CDR3: ASSPGVHSSTDTQY

size: few
J: TRBJ1-1
V: TRBV18
CDR3: ASSLSGGKNTEAF

size: few
J: TRBJ1-1
V: TRBV5-5
CDR3: ASSQRPGFSTEAF

size: .
J: TRBJ2-2
V: TRBV7-9
CDR3: ASNRGSSYTGELF

size: few
J: TRBJ2-7
V: TRBV13
CDR3: ASSSNRDSSEQY

size: few
J: TRBJ2-1
V: TRBV20-1
CDR3: SASRDPWNEQF

size: many
J: TRBJ1-1
V: TRBV5-1
CDR3: ASSAGTGNTEAF

size: .
J: TRBJ1-4
V: TRBV15
CDR3: ATSRERDRGLSATNEKLF

size: few
J: TRBJ2-1
V: TRBV12-3/TRBV12-4
CDR3: ASSFRGRYNEQF

size: many
J: TRBJ2-1
V: TRBV20-1
CDR3: SASGTSGNYNEQF

size: few
J: TRBJ2-1
V: TRBV12-3/TRBV12-4
CDR3: ASGWVPGSSYNEQF

size: .
J: TRBJ2-3
V: TRBV4-3
CDR3: ASSPRGDGIDTQY

size: few
J: TRBJ2-7
V: TRBV3-1
CDR3: ASSQGSGSLYEQY

size: few
J: TRBJ2-1
V: TRBV5-1
CDR3: ASSLVSGRAGNEQF

size: .
J: TRBJ1-5
V: TRBV28
CDR3: ASSFPIPGQGTVLSNQPQH

size: .
J: TRBJ1-2
V: TRBV4-3
CDR3: ASSRQVTGGAGYT

size: .
J: TRBJ1-2
V: TRBV12-3/TRBV12-4
CDR3: ASSRPLGGSHGYT

size: .
J: TRBJ2-1
V: TRBV5-5
CDR3: ASSLDYARYNEQF

size: few
J: TRBJ2-2
V: TRBV10-3
CDR3: ATGTSGSRKDTGELF

size: many
J: TRBJ2-3
V: TRBV12-3/TRBV12-4
CDR3: ASNLLGAGAQY

size: .
J: TRBJ2-5
V: TRBV18
CDR3: ASSPLDAGGQTQY

size: .
J: TRBJ2-3
V: TRBV7-3
CDR3: ASSSGTSGRRADTQY

size: few
J: TRBJ2-2
V: TRBV15
CDR3: ATSSGTGIFSNTGELF

size: .
J: TRBJ2-3
V: TRBV7-2
CDR3: ASSLTGQGSDTQY

size: many
J: TRBJ2-1
V: TRBV5-6
CDR3: ASSLSWREGPEQF

size: many
J: TRBJ2-1
V: TRBV12-3/TRBV12-4
CDR3: ASGYRGSLIFREQF

size: few
J: TRBJ1-5
V: TRBV7-9
CDR3: ASSLNGDSNQPQH

size: .
J: TRBJ1-1
V: TRBV30
CDR3: AWSVPVWMNTEAF

size: .
J: TRBJ1-1
V: TRBV5-6
CDR3: ASSLRSWTRDTEAF

size: .
J: TRBJ2-7
V: TRBV7-8
CDR3: ASKKVGLADSSSYEQY

size: many
J: TRBJ2-3
V: TRBV5-1
CDR3: ASSLDHHTDTQY

size: .
J: TRBJ2-7
V: TRBV5-6
CDR3: ASSLAQGEQY

size: many
J: TRBJ2-5
V: TRBV6-1
CDR3: ASREFPEETQY

size: .
J: TRBJ2-3
V: TRBV4-3
CDR3: ASSQDRSTYQMDTQY

size: many
J: TRBJ1-1
V: TRBV12-3/TRBV12-4
CDR3: ASSYRGLNTEAF

size: few
J: TRBJ1-2
V: TRBV6-1
CDR3: ATTDWALSNYGYT

size: .
J: TRBJ2-1
V: TRBV18
CDR3: ASSNGTAYNEQF

size: .
J: TRBJ1-1
V: TRBV7-2
CDR3: ASSYRGQITEAF

size: few
J: TRBJ2-3
V: TRBV10-1
CDR3: ASSEAGARDPTDTQY

size: .
J: TRBJ2-7
V: TRBV20-1
CDR3: SARDPTGSYEQY

size: .
J: TRBJ1-4
V: TRBV29-1
CDR3: SVGDPRGEKLF

size: many
J: TRBJ2-7
V: TRBV3-1
CDR3: ASSQFRQGGSYEQY

size: .
J: TRBJ2-1
V: TRBV7-7
CDR3: ASSQMTAPYNEQF

size: .
J: TRBJ2-5
V: TRBV29-1
CDR3: SGIGQAETQY

size: many
J: TRBJ2-5
V: TRBV12-3/TRBV12-4
CDR3: ASSFQAGPQETQY

size: few
J: TRBJ2-2
V: TRBV7-9
CDR3: ASLDSVSIGELF

size: .
J: TRBJ2-2
V: TRBV20-1
CDR3: SAKYRSGELF

size: many
J: TRBJ2-1
V: TRBV7-2
CDR3: ASSSSLQGGRRNEQF

size: few
J: TRBJ2-2
V: TRBV9
CDR3: ASSEGRSAPNTGELF

size: few
J: TRBJ2-5
V: TRBV11-2
CDR3: ASSSGTSGSGVKKETQY